This T cell receptor (beta chain) emerged from a study of OX40 agonist ivuxolimab in advanced cancers. Regarding the study in general: Ivuxolimab was a fully human IgG2 agonistic monoclonal antibody targeting the costimulatory receptor OX40 (CD134). Intravenous ivuxolimab was administered to patients every 2 weeks at six dose levels: 0.01, 0.1, 0.3, 1.5, 3 and 10 mg/kg. Of the roughly 52 dose-escalation patients, hepatocellular carcinoma was present in approximately 20, melanoma in approximately 15, renal cell carcinoma in 9 and head and neck cancer in 9. In the dose-escalation cohort, around 80% of patients were male, and the mean age was 60 years with a range of roughly 23 to 79. Patients were allowed to have had prior anti-PD-1, anti-PD-L1 or anti-CTLA-4 therapy, and 40% of the dose-escalation patients had previously received checkpoint inhibitors. Partial responses were achieved by three dose-escalation patients, of whom one had hepatocellular carcinoma and two had cutaneous melanoma. Peripheral TCRbeta sequencing aimed to test whether ivuxolimab altered TCR sequence diversity and caused clonal T-cell expansion. The paper describes the monotherapy dose-escalation part (N of about 57 patients) of the phase I trial of ivuxolimab. Study-wide findings and limitations: After ivuxolimab, expanded clones were on average more numerous among CD8+ T cells than among CD4+ T cells. Low levels of normalized T-cell clonal expansion were also seen in some patients who did not respond. In the 0.1-3.0 mg/kg groups, partial responders were among the patients with the lowest normalized peripheral clonal expansion, particularly in CD8+ T cells. Which antigens the clonally expanded peripheral T cells were specific for was not determined. At doses of 0.1 to 3.0 mg/kg, clonal expansion of both CD4+ and CD8+ blood T cells was observed from baseline to week 6.

For sequencing of the TCRbeta CDR3 region, genomic DNA was extracted from the sorted cells. TCRbeta CDR3 regions were sequenced using the immunoSEQ Assay. TCRdb's version of the immuneACCESS table is confined to in-frame rearrangements and falls short of the full clone set. An unresolved V gene accounts for under half of the shortfall where checked; the remainder is of unknown origin. The sample table records 96,000 or so clones; approximately 80% of these occur just once. The top ten clonotypes cover around 5.5% of the sample. Between the V and J ends, shortened by 0 bases and 1 base respectively, the junction contains 9 bases. The CDR3, cysteine through phenylalanine, is 15 amino acids long. Only CDR3 DNA is held: 45 bases, read in frame from base 1. From a lookup of the germline V gene, CDR1 and CDR2 are LGHNA and YSLEER. Patients with autoimmune disease history or receiving systemic immunosuppression were excluded from the trial. Peripheral blood for TCR sequencing was collected from all dose cohorts at baseline, on cycle 4 day 1, and on cycle 7 day 1. The samples were drawn from a first-in-human, open-label, multicenter phase I dose-escalation trial of ivuxolimab. Adults with locally advanced or metastatic head and neck squamous cell, hepatocellular, melanoma or renal cell carcinoma were enrolled in the trial. CD4+ and CD8+ T cells were sorted separately from peripheral blood before TCR sequencing.

Of note for this clone: The antigen it recognizes is unknown. The record has no base qualities; no much larger clone is one base away.

This specimen consisted of CD4+ or CD8+ T cells sorted from blood, obtained in a trial of the OX40 agonist ivuxolimab. The receptor chain draws on TRBV4-3 and TRBJ1-1; no D gene call is confident. The TCR comes from an adult with an advanced solid tumor such as melanoma, head and neck, liver or kidney cancer. CDR3 protein: CASSQDLRENTEAFF. The nucleotides are TGCGCCAGCAGCCAAGATCTGCGGGAGAACACTGAAGCTTTCTTT.